Each of the 29 T cell receptor beta chains below was sequenced from the same sample in a study of T-cell memory formation after mild COVID-19. TCRdb re-called the 5' RACE reads with MiXCR, one entry per CDR3 protein. The table records approximately 270,000 distinct CDR3 sequences, around 15% of them present only once. Material: PBMCs or a T cell subset sorted from them (not recorded which). These receptors all come from a young man who had mild COVID-19 (a few samples of this study predate the infection). Cell type and time point are not known.

This clonotype was detected only a few times. This chain links TRBV7-9 with TRBJ1-2; D perhaps matches TRBD1 (5 bases). With 2 bases removed from V and 8 bases from J, the gap between germline ends came to 9 bases. The germline gives CDR1 SEHNR, CDR2 FQNEAQ (reference sequence). This CDR3 has 12 amino acids. CDR3 in amino acids: CASSLQRDGYTF. In DNA form, the CDR3 reads TGTGCCAGCAGCTTACAAAGGGACGGCTACACCTTC. The full variable domain, rest sourced from reference TRBV7-9 and TRBJ1-2, is DTGVSQNPRHKITKRGQNVTFRCDPISEHNRLYWYRQTLGQGPEFLTYFQNEAQLEKSRLLSDRFSAERPKGSFSTLEIQRTEQGDSAMYLCASSLQRDGYTFGSGTRLTVV.

The rearrangement joins TRBV12-3 or TRBV12-4 to TRBJ2-1; 11 bases line up with TRBD2. V was clipped by 6 bases and J by 7 bases; unmatched bases: 14. CDR3 length: 17 amino acids. The DNA for the CDR3 is TGTGCCAGCAGACCCTCTAGCGGGGGGCTTCAGGGGAATGAGCAGTTCTTC. Residues: CASRPSSGGLQGNEQFF.

The chain joins TRBV5-6 to TRBJ2-7; tentative D call: TRBD1 (5 bases). The germline CDR1 and CDR2 sequences are SGHDT and YYEEEE. The CDR3 runs 13 residues. V was clipped by 2 bases and J by 6 bases, with 12 bases between them. This chain's CDR3 is CASSLGALGEQYV. Written as DNA, the CDR3 is TGTGCCAGCAGCTTAGGGGCTCTTGGCGAGCAGTACGTC.

This clonotype came up many times. This rearrangement joins TRBV6-5 to TRBJ1-2; D remains unclear. The germline V and J ends were trimmed by 5 bases and 5 bases, with 15 bases remaining between them. The CDR3 consists of 14 residues. Germline CDR1 MNHEY, CDR2 SVGAGI. CDR3 loop: CASSPPGVRYGYTF. For the CDR3, the DNA is TGTGCCAGCAGTCCCCCCGGGGTCCGATATGGCTACACCTTC.

This clonotype was found many times. The chain uses TRBV12-3 or TRBV12-4 and TRBJ1-4; no firm D call. The length of the CDR3 is 14 residues. The V end was cut by 6 bases, the J end by 2 bases, with 10 bases between. CDR3 amino acids: CASSPVSTNEKLFF. In DNA form, the CDR3 reads TGTGCCAGCAGCCCTGTATCTACTAATGAAAAACTGTTTTTT.

In DNA form, the CDR3 reads TGTGCCAGCAGCTTAGGGGCAGCGGGGGGTGCCGATACGCAGTATTTT. Its translation: CASSLGAAGGADTQYF. J is TRBJ2-3 and V is TRBV7-2; 9 positions agree with TRBD2. CDR3 length: 16 residues. Germline V gene lookup returns CDR1 SGHTA and CDR2 FQGNSA. Germline trimming cut 1 base from V and 6 bases from J; bases unmatched to any gene: 8.

The rearrangement joins TRBV24-1 to TRBJ2-1; D gene ambiguous. The germline CDR1 and CDR2 sequences are KGHDR and SFDVKD. The V end was cut by 1 base, the J end by 2 bases, with 5 bases between. This CDR3 is 14 amino acids long. CDR3 in DNA: TGTGCCACCAGTGATTTCAGCGCCTACAATGAGCAGTTCTTC. The encoded protein is CATSDFSAYNEQFF.

The V call is TRBV5-1, the J call TRBJ1-1, with a weak D call TRBD1 (5 bases). The germline V gene encodes CDR1 SGHRS and CDR2 YFSETQ. The ends were cut back, 3 bases at V and 5 bases at J, with 11 bases in the middle. The CDR3 has 13 amino acids. The CDR3 reads CASSWGSGTEAFF. DNA of the CDR3: TGCGCCAGCAGCTGGGGCTCTGGGACTGAAGCTTTCTTT.

This clonotype appeared a few times. This chain uses TRBV6-5 with TRBJ2-4; no firm D call. This CDR3 is built from 15 residues. Between the trimmed V and J ends, which lost 6 bases and 3 bases, there was a span of 15 bases. Germline CDR1 reads MNHEY; CDR2 reads SVGAGI. CDR3 loop: CASRQTTLGKNIQYF. The CDR3, as DNA: TGTGCCAGCAGACAGACAACCTTGGGCAAAAACATTCAGTACTTC.

The rearrangement links TRBV18 to TRBJ2-5, with D possibly matching TRBD2 (6 bases). Per germline, CDR1 KGHSH and CDR2 LQKENI. Trimming took 0 bases from V and 4 from J, leaving 9 bases between them. The CDR3 has 14 residues. The CDR3 region has the DNA TGTGCCAGCTCACCACCGGGACTGGGAGAGACCCAGTACTTC. It translates to CASSPPGLGETQYF.

This clonotype was counted between two and nine times. The chain uses TRBV4-1 and TRBJ2-7, with D possibly being TRBD1 or TRBD2 (5 bases each). The CDR3 covers 14 residues. Between the trimmed V and J ends, which lost 5 bases and 2 bases, there was a span of 13 bases. Germline loops: CDR1 MGHRA, CDR2 YSYEKL. The CDR3 nucleotides are TGCGCCAGCAGCATAGGGACCACCGCCTACGAGCAGTACTTC. It specifies CASSIGTTAYEQYF.

This clonotype appeared many times. This chain connects TRBV12-3 or TRBV12-4 to TRBJ2-3; 12 bases fit TRBD2. The CDR3 loop spans 18 amino acids. Trimming removed 5 bases from V and 3 bases from J; junction bases left unmatched: 12. The CDR3 nucleotides read TGTGCCAGCAGTCGCGACTGGGCTAGCGGGGGGGCTACAGATACGCAGTATTTT. It is translated as CASSRDWASGGATDTQYF.

V gene TRBV29-1 combines with J gene TRBJ2-2; the D is unclear. Germline V lookup: CDR1 SQVTM, CDR2 ANQGSEA. Trimming shortened V by 6 bases and J by 8 bases, and 10 bases separated the two germline ends. The CDR3 runs 11 residues. The CDR3 reads CSVRVMGELFF. DNA for the CDR3: TGCAGCGTAAGGGTCATGGGGGAGCTGTTTTTT.

In DNA form, the CDR3 reads TGTGCCAGCAGCCGGTTCAGGATAGGTGATGAAAAACTGTTTTTT. Amino acid sequence: CASSRFRIGDEKLFF. The chain links TRBV7-2 to TRBJ1-4; D call uncertain. The CDR3 runs to 15 residues. Germline loops: CDR1 SGHTA, CDR2 FQGNSA. V was shortened by 5 bases and J by 6 bases, with 16 bases between the two germline ends.

V is TRBV5-1 and J is TRBJ2-5, with 7 bases identical to TRBD2. The V gene end was trimmed by 3 bases and the J gene end by 1 base; junction bases not matched to a gene: 9. This CDR3 is 16 amino acids long. Germline V gene data show CDR1 as SGHRS and CDR2 as YFSETQ. The CDR3 coding sequence is TGCGCCAGCAGCTGGGGAGCGGGGATGATCCAAGAGACCCAGTACTTC. It encodes CASSWGAGMIQETQYF. The full variable domain, its missing parts supplied by reference TRBV5-1 and TRBJ2-5, is KAGVTQTPRYLIKTRGQQVTLSCSPISGHRSVSWYQQTPGQGLQFLFEYFSETQRNKGNFPGRFSGRQFSNSRSEMNVSTLELGDSALYLCASSWGAGMIQETQYFGPGTRLLVL.

This clonotype was counted only a few times. This chain connects TRBV28 to TRBJ1-4; 10 bases map to TRBD1. Germline CDR1 MDHEN, CDR2 SYDVKM. J gave up 7 bases and V 8 bases, and 19 bases lay outside the gene matches. The CDR3 extends over 18 amino acids. This CDR3 reads CASRPDRGRFRPVEKLFF. The CDR3 DNA is TGTGCCAGCCGACCAGACAGGGGGCGATTTCGACCGGTTGAAAAACTGTTTTTT.

This clonotype was observed a handful of times. The rearrangement joins TRBV24-1 to TRBJ2-1; D remains ambiguous. This CDR3 contains 14 residues. Deletions cut 1 base from V and 8 bases from J, with 11 bases between. CDR1 and CDR2 from the germline V gene are KGHDR and SFDVKD. As DNA, the CDR3 is TGTGCCACCAGTGATTTCCAAATCCAGGATGAGCAGTTCTTC. Amino acids: CATSDFQIQDEQFF.

Many counts were recorded for this clonotype. In DNA, the CDR3 is TGTGCCAGCAGCTCCGGGCCTCCCTACGAGCAGTACGTC. It encodes CASSSGPPYEQYV. The chain joins TRBV5-6 to TRBJ2-7; D unresolved. CDR3 length: 13 amino acids. Germline assignment: CDR1 SGHDT and CDR2 YYEEEE. Trimming cost V 3 bases and J 2 bases, with 9 bases left between them.

This sequence joins TRBV12-5 and TRBJ1-2; 7 nucleotides agree with TRBD1. The CDR3 runs 16 residues. V gave up 7 bases and J gave up 0 bases; unmatched junction bases: 11. Germline V gene lookup returns CDR1 LGHNT and CDR2 FRNRAP. CDR3 coding DNA: TGTGCTAGTGCCCTCCGGACGGGACAGACTAACTATGGCTACACCTTC. Protein sequence: CASALRTGQTNYGYTF.

The chain combines TRBV6-6 with TRBJ1-4; possibly TRBD1 for D (5 bases). V was shortened by 6 bases and J by 7 bases, with 18 bases between the two germline ends. CDR3 size: 15 residues. CDR1 is MNHNY and CDR2 is SVGAGI in the germline V gene (reference sequence). The CDR3: CASSDSGTISEKLFF. CDR3 bases: TGTGCCAGCAGCGACTCCGGGACGATTAGTGAAAAACTGTTTTTT.

The gene calls are TRBV23-1 and TRBJ2-1, with D perhaps TRBD1 (6 bases). TRBV23-1 is sorted into the ORF group, with uncertain function. V lost 8 bases to trimming and J lost 1 base, with 15 bases between them. This CDR3 is 15 amino acids long. CDR3 sequence: CASENTGWSYNEQFF. In DNA, the CDR3 is TGCGCCAGCGAAAACACAGGGTGGTCCTACAATGAGCAGTTCTTC.

This rearrangement joins TRBV10-3 to TRBJ1-4; perhaps TRBD1 as D (5 bases). V was clipped by 6 bases and J by 8 bases, with 22 bases between them. Germline V gene lookup returns CDR1 ENHRY and CDR2 SYGVKD. This CDR3 spans 16 amino acids. The CDR3 DNA reads TGTGCCATCAGCCAAGCGGGGAGGGGTTTTCAGGAAAAACTGTTTTTT. Protein sequence: CAISQAGRGFQEKLFF.

This rearrangement joins TRBV2 to TRBJ2-4; TRBD1 or TRBD2 may be the D gene (5 bases each). V dropped 4 bases and J dropped 7 bases, with 14 bases sitting between them. Germline V gene sequence: CDR1 SNHLY, CDR2 FYNNEI. The CDR3 is 14 residues long. In nucleotides, the CDR3 is TGTGCCAGCAGTGCGCCGGGGACCGGGAACATTCAGTACTTC. Its translation is CASSAPGTGNIQYF.

This chain links TRBV5-1 with TRBJ1-2; D is ambiguous. V was trimmed by 4 bases and J by 4 bases, leaving 26 bases between them. The germline gives CDR1 SGHRS, CDR2 YFSETQ. This CDR3 region has 18 residues. CDR3 coding DNA: TGCGCCAGCAGCATTACCATTGACAACTATAGTGGAGGCTATGGCTACACCTTC. This gives the protein CASSITIDNYSGGYGYTF.

A few counts support this clonotype. The chain joins TRBV29-1 to TRBJ2-1, with 11 positions matching TRBD2. V trimming: 3 bases; J trimming: 3 bases; junction bases outside the gene matches: 10. CDR1 and CDR2 from the germline V gene are SQVTM and ANQGSEA. The CDR3 is 17 amino acids. The CDR3 DNA is TGCAGCGTTGATGGTAGCGGGGGGGCAAGTAACTACAATGAGCAGTTCTTC. Translated, it gives CSVDGSGGASNYNEQFF.

This sequence joins TRBV10-3 and TRBJ1-2; no clear D. The CDR3 runs to 13 residues. CDR1 is ENHRY, CDR2 SYGVKD, per germline. The V end was cut by 4 bases, the J end by 4 bases, with 10 bases between. CDR3: CAISGQTFYGYTF. CDR3 bases: TGTGCCATCAGTGGCCAGACCTTCTATGGCTACACCTTC.

The chain recombines TRBV29-1 with TRBJ2-3; 8 bases agree with TRBD1. Trimming took 5 bases from V and 1 from J; bases not matched to a gene: 5. CDR3 length: 14 residues. Germline V gene sequence: CDR1 SQVTM, CDR2 ANQGSEA. CDR3 in DNA: TGCAGCGTTTCGGACAGGGTCGGCACAGATACGCAGTATTTT. Protein product: CSVSDRVGTDTQYF.

The rearrangement joins TRBV9 to TRBJ1-6; D is ambiguous. Between the trimmed V and J ends, which lost 0 bases and 7 bases, there was a span of 8 bases. Germline V CDR1 and CDR2: SGDLS, YYNGEE. The CDR3 length is 14 residues. The CDR3 nucleotides are TGTGCCAGCAGCGTAGAGGCCGACAATTCACCCCTCCACTTT. This encodes CASSVEADNSPLHF.

There are a few counts of this clonotype. The genes are TRBV7-9 and TRBJ1-1; no definite D call. The CDR3 extends over 14 amino acids. Trimming pared 6 bases from V and 1 base from J, leaving 12 bases between. Germline V CDR1 and CDR2: SEHNR, FQNEAQ (reference sequence). This CDR3 is CASRILPENTEAFF. CDR3 in DNA: TGTGCCAGCAGGATCCTACCGGAGAACACTGAAGCTTTCTTT.